The clone carrying this T cell receptor beta chain has only a few counts. What it binds is not known. This record comes from a study of glioma-infiltrating T cells. Overall study context: Glioblastomas were WHO grade IV, sampled at first diagnosis; low-grade were grade II. Glioma patients had dexamethasone for six or fewer days before surgery.

The CDR3 totals 15 residues. The J segment lost 6 bases and the V segment lost 6 bases, leaving 11 bases of the junction unmatched. Germline-derived CDR1 and CDR2 are MNHEY and SMNVEV (reference sequence). Amplification of TCR alpha and beta CDR3 regions from RNA used iRepertoire nested multiplex PCR. TCRdb re-derived calls from the multiplex PCR reads in MiXCR, one entry per CDR3 protein. The data contain 400,000 or so distinct CDR3 sequences, about two fifths of them seen just once; the ten biggest clones take up around 13%. The study, taken as a whole, reports: Tissue and blood shared very few CDR3 sequences. Non-neoplastic patients had below-expected tissue-blood divergence, while all gliomas exceeded expectation.

The sample comprised glioma tissue, nonneoplastic brain tissue, or PBMCs (not recorded which). This clonotype was sampled from a human donor with low-grade glioma or glioblastoma, undergoing nonglioma brain surgery, or in good health (not recorded which). V gene TRBV27 combines with J gene TRBJ2-3; TRBD2 agrees at 8 bases. The CDR3 DNA is TGTGCCAGCAGGGGATTGGGACTAGTGGGTGATACGCAGTATTTT. This gives the protein CASRGLGLVGDTQYF.